This T cell receptor (beta chain) appears in the sequencing data of a study of identical twins. This clonotype was seen a few times. Looked up from germline, CDR1 is ENHRY and CDR2 is SYGVKD. The CDR3 consists of 16 residues. Trimming took 6 bases from V and 0 from J; bases not matched to a gene: 8. A single record per CDR3 protein comes from TCRdb applying MiXCR to the 5' RACE reads. The data show approximately 670,000 distinct CDR3 sequences, around 6% seen once. The chain recombines TRBV10-3 with TRBJ2-3; 8 bases align to TRBD1. Sequences were obtained from naive T cells sorted from blood. The TCR was taken from a young man in good health. The CDR3 here is CAIRPETGVSTDTQYF. CDR3 nucleotides: TGTGCCATCAGACCCGAGACAGGGGTTAGCACAGATACGCAGTATTTT.